This T cell receptor (beta chain) originates from a study of T cells in Graves' hyperthyroidism and ophthalmopathy. RNA transcripts gave rise to amplified TCR beta CDR3 regions. HTBI primers were the set used in a first-round RT-PCR of the TCR CDR3. TCRdb called the multiplex PCR reads again in MiXCR, with one record for every CDR3 protein. Among around 340,000 distinct CDR3 sequences listed, 16% were seen once. No progression to ophthalmopathy during 18 months of follow-up defined stable disease. This clonotype was counted at least ten times. Trimming removed 4 bases at V and 2 bases at J, with 9 bases between. There are 13 residues in the CDR3. Germline-derived CDR1 and CDR2 are SNHLY and FYNNEI.

The TCR sequence derives from a man between 25 and 39 years old with Graves' hyperthyroidism. The source material was blood. The chain links TRBV2 to TRBJ2-7; a weak D match, TRBD2 (6 bases). The CDR3 loop reads CASSVGLAYEQYF. The CDR3 DNA reads TGTGCCAGCAGTGTGGGACTGGCCTACGAGCAGTACTTC.